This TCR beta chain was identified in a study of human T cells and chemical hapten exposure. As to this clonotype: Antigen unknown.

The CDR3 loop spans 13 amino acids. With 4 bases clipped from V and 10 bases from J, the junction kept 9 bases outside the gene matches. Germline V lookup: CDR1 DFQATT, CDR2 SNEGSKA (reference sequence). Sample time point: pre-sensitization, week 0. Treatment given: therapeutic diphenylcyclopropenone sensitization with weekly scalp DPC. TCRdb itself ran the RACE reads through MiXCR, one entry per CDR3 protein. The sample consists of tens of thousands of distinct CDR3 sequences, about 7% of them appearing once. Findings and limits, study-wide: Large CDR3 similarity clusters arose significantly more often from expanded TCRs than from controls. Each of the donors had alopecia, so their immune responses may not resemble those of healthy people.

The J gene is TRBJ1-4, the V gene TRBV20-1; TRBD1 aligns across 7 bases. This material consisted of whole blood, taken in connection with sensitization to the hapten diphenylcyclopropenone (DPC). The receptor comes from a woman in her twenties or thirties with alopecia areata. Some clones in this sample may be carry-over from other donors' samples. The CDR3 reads CSAIRGFPLKLFF. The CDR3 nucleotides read TGCAGTGCTATCAGGGGGTTCCCCCTAAAACTGTTTTTT.